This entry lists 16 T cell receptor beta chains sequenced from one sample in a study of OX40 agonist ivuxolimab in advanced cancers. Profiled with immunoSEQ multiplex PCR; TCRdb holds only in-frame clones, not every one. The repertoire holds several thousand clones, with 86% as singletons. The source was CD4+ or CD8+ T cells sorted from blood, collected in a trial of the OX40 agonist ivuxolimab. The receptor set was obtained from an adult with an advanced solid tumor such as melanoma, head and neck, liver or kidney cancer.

The chain's CDR3 is CASRDGLAGGHEQYF. In DNA form, the CDR3 reads TGCGCCAGCAGAGATGGACTAGCGGGAGGCCACGAGCAGTACTTC. V usage is TRBV5-1 and J usage is TRBJ2-7; 14 bases fit TRBD2. The CDR3 length is 15 residues. V shed 5 bases, J shed 5 bases, and the junction held 6 bases outside the gene matches. CDR1 is SGHRS, CDR2 YFSETQ, per germline.

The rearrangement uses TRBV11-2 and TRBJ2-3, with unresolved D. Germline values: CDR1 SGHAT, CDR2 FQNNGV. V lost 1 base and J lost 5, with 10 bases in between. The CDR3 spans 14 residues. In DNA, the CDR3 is TGTGCCAGCAGCTTAGGCTCTCGCGTAGATACGCAGTATTTT. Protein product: CASSLGSRVDTQYF.

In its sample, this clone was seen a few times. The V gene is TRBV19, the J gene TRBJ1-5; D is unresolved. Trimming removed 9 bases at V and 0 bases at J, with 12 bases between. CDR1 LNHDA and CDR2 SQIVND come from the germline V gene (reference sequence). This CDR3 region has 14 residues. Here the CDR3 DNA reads TGTGCCAGCCTCCCTTCGTATAGCAATCAGCCCCAGCATTTT. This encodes CASLPSYSNQPQHF.

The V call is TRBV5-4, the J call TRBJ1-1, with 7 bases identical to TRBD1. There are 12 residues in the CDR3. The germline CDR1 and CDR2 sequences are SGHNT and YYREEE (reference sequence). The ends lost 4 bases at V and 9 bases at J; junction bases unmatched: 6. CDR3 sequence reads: CASSPGDRQAFF. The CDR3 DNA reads TGTGCCAGCAGCCCCGGGGACAGACAAGCTTTCTTT.

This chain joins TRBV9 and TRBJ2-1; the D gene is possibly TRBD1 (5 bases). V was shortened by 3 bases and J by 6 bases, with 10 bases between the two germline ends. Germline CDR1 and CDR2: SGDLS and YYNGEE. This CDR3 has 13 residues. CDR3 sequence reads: CASSGGLLNEQFF. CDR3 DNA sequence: TGTGCCAGCAGCGGGGGCCTCCTCAATGAGCAGTTCTTC.

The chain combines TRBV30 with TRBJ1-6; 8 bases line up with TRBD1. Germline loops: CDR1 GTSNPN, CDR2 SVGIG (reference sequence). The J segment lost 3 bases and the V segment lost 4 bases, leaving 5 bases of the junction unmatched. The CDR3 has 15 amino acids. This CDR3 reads CAWKTDRVYNSPLHF. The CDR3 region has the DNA TGTGCCTGGAAAACGGACAGGGTCTATAATTCACCCCTCCACTTT.

CDR3 in amino acids: CASSSNYQGKQYF. DNA for the CDR3: TGTGCCAGCAGCTCCAACTACCAGGGAAAGCAGTACTTC. This sequence joins TRBV7-2 and TRBJ2-7; weak D call: TRBD1 (5 bases). Germline CDR1 and CDR2: SGHTA and FQGNSA. V was trimmed by 4 bases and J by 8 bases, leaving 15 bases between them. This CDR3 spans 13 amino acids.

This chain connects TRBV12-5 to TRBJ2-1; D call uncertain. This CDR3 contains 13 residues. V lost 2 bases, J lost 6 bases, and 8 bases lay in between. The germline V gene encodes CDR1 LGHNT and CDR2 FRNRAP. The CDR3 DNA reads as TGTGCTAGTGGTTTGTTTGCGGCCAATGAGCAGTTCTTC. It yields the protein CASGLFAANEQFF.

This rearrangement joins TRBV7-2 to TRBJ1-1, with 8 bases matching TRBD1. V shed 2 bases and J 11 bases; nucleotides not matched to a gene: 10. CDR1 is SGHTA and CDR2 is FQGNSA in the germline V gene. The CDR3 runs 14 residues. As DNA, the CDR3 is TGTGCCAGCAGCTTACAGGGGGCCCGGTCCCAGGCTTTCTTT. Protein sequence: CASSLQGARSQAFF.

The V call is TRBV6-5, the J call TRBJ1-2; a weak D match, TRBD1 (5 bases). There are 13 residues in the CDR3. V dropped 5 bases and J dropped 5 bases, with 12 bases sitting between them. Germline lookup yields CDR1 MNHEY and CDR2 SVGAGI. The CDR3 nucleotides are TGTGCCAGCAGTACGACAGACTTTTATGGCTACACCTTC. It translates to CASSTTDFYGYTF.

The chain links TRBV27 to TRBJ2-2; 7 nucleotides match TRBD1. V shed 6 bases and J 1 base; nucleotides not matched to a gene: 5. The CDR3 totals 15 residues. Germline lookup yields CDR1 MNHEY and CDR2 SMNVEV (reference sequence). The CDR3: CASSRGQRNTGELFF. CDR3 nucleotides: TGTGCCAGCAGCCGGGGACAGAGGAACACCGGGGAGCTGTTTTTT.

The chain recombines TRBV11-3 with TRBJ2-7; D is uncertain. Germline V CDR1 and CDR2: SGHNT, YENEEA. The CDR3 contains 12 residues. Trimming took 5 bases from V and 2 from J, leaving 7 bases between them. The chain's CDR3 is CASSIHPYEQYF. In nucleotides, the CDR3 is TGTGCCAGCAGCATCCATCCCTACGAGCAGTACTTC.

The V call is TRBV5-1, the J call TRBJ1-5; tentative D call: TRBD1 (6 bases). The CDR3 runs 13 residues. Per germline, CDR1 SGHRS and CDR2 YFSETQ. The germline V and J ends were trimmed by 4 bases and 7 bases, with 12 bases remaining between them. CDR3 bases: TGCGCCAGCAGCCTTGACAGGTACCAGCCCCAGCATTTT. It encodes CASSLDRYQPQHF.

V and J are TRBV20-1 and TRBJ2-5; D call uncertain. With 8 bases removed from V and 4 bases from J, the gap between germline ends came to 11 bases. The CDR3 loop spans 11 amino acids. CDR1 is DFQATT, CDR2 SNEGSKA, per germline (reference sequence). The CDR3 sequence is CSNSRGETQYF. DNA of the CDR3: TGCAGTAATAGTAGAGGAGAGACCCAGTACTTC.

The CDR3: CASSQDRARENGYTF. The CDR3 DNA is TGTGCCAGCAGCCAAGATAGGGCCAGGGAAAATGGCTACACCTTC. The chain has TRBV4-2 and TRBJ1-2; tentative D call: TRBD1 (5 bases). The V end lost 0 bases, the J end lost 6 bases, and 14 bases lay between the germline ends. The CDR3 is 15 amino acids. CDR1 is LGHNA, CDR2 YNFKEQ, per germline.

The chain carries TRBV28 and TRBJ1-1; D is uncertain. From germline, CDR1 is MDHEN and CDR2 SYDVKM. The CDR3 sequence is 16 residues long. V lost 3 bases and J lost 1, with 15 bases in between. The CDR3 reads CASSFELIVKNTEAFF. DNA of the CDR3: TGTGCCAGCAGTTTTGAGCTCATTGTGAAGAACACTGAAGCTTTCTTT.